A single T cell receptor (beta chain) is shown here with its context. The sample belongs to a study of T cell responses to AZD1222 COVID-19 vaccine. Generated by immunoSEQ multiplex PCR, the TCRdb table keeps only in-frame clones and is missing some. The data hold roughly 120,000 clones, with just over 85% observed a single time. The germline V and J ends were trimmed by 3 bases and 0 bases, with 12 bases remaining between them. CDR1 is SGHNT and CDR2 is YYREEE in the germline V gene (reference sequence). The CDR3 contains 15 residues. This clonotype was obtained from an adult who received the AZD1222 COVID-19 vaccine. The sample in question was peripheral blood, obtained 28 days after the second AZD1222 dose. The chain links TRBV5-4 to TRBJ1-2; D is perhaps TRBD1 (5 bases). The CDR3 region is CASSWMGGSNYGYTF. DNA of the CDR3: TGTGCCAGCAGCTGGATGGGGGGATCTAACTATGGCTACACCTTC. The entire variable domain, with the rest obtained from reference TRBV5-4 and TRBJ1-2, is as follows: ETGVTQSPTHLIKTRGQQVTLRCSSQSGHNTVSWYQQALGQGPQFIFQYYREEENGRGNFPPRFSGLQFPNYSSELNVNALELDDSALYLCASSWMGGSNYGYTFGSGTRLTVV.